The 28 T cell receptor beta chains below all came from one sample that was sequenced in a study of cytomegalovirus exposure and HLA in healthy donors. 13 Jbeta primers and 60 Vbeta primers were used for the PCR. TCRdb's copy holds only in-frame clones and misses some; the assay was immunoSEQ multiplex PCR. This sample carries around 86,000 clones, 70% to 85% of them seen once, and the ten largest clones take roughly 3%. The sequenced sample was PBMCs. All receptors derive from a man between 45 and 60 years old in good health and CMV-seropositive.

The rearrangement joins TRBV19 to TRBJ2-5; TRBD1 matches 8 bases. The CDR3 spans 16 residues. Germline CDR1 and CDR2: LNHDA and SQIVND (reference sequence). J gave up 1 base and V 6 bases, and 10 bases lay outside the gene matches. The CDR3 protein is CASSNEPQGGQETQYF. The CDR3, as DNA: TGTGCCAGTAGCAACGAGCCACAGGGGGGCCAAGAGACCCAGTACTTC.

This chain links TRBV7-2 with TRBJ1-5; 7 bases match TRBD1. CDR1 and CDR2 (germline): SGHTA, FQGNSA. J lost 8 bases, V lost 7 bases, and 14 bases had no gene match. The CDR3 has 15 amino acids. The CDR3 nucleotides read TGTGCCAGCACCTCAAACAGGGGCGCCGGTGAGCCCCAGCATTTT. Its translation: CASTSNRGAGEPQHF.

The chain carries TRBV6-4 and TRBJ1-2; 10 positions match TRBD1. CDR1 and CDR2 from the germline V gene are MRHNA and SNTAGT. J lost 8 bases, V lost 0 bases, and 9 bases had no gene match. The CDR3 loop spans 16 amino acids. The CDR3 sequence is CASSDSGDRGFLGYTF. The CDR3 DNA sequence: TGTGCCAGCAGTGACTCGGGGGACAGGGGTTTCTTGGGCTACACCTTC.

The rearrangement uses TRBV11-3 and TRBJ2-7; TRBD1 agrees at 9 bases. Trimming removed 0 bases from V and 9 bases from J; junction bases left unmatched: 9. Germline CDR1 is SGHNT and CDR2 is YENEEA. The CDR3 has 15 amino acids. As DNA, the CDR3 is TGTGCCAGCAGCTTAGACGTGGGACAGGGTATCGGGCAGTACTTC. It translates to CASSLDVGQGIGQYF.

The rearrangement links TRBV5-4 to TRBJ2-7; 11 positions agree with TRBD2. This CDR3 contains 18 residues. Germline assignment: CDR1 SGHNT and CDR2 YYREEE (reference sequence). The junction had 15 bases not matched to a gene; V was cut back by 2 bases and J by 5 bases. The CDR3: CASSFMLLSGTSGHEQYF. DNA of the CDR3: TGTGCCAGCAGCTTCATGTTGCTCTCCGGGACTAGCGGACACGAGCAGTACTTC.

The chain links TRBV5-4 to TRBJ1-4; 7 bases map to TRBD1. CDR1 and CDR2 (germline): SGHNT, YYREEE (reference sequence). Trimming at V came to 4 bases and at J to 1 base, leaving 4 bases not matched to a gene. This CDR3 contains 15 residues. CDR3 protein: CASSLRQGTNEKLFF. The CDR3 DNA is TGTGCCAGCAGCCTCCGACAGGGAACTAATGAAAAACTGTTTTTT.

This clone counts as medium-sized (0.01 to 0.1%). The CDR3 sequence is CASSGTGNNQPQHF. CDR3 bases: TGTGCCAGCAGTGGGACAGGGAACAATCAGCCCCAGCATTTT. This sequence joins TRBV2 and TRBJ1-5; 8 positions match TRBD1. Losses at the gene ends were 4 bases for V and 3 bases for J; bases not matched to a gene: 2. The CDR3 loop spans 14 amino acids. CDR1 is SNHLY, CDR2 FYNNEI, per germline.

This rearrangement joins TRBV5-1 to TRBJ2-3; D possibly corresponds to TRBD2 (5 bases). Trimming removed 5 bases at V and 1 base at J, with 20 bases between. This CDR3 spans 17 amino acids. Germline CDR1 is SGHRS and CDR2 is YFSETQ. The chain's CDR3 is CASRNEEVNIGTDTQYF. CDR3 sequence (DNA): TGCGCCAGCAGAAATGAGGAGGTTAACATTGGCACAGATACGCAGTATTTT.

The chain carries TRBV7-6 and TRBJ2-5, with TRBD1 identical over 9 bases. Germline V lookup: CDR1 SGHVS, CDR2 FNYEAQ. The CDR3 is made up of 16 amino acids. Losses at the gene ends were 0 bases for V and 5 bases for J; bases not matched to a gene: 7. The CDR3, as DNA: TGTGCCAGCAGCTTAGCGGGACAGGGCTGGGGTGAGACCCAGTACTTC. This codes for CASSLAGQGWGETQYF.

The chain carries TRBV10-3 and TRBJ2-5, with D unresolved. CDR1 ENHRY and CDR2 SYGVKD come from the germline V gene. V was cut by 3 bases and J by 2 bases, with 4 bases left in between. This CDR3 is 12 amino acids long. The CDR3 DNA sequence: TGTGCCATCAGTGAATCGCAAGAGACCCAGTACTTC. Residues: CAISESQETQYF.

The chain carries TRBV5-1 and TRBJ1-5; TRBD1 might be the D (6 bases). Trimming removed 8 bases at V and 5 bases at J, with 14 bases between. CDR1 SGHRS and CDR2 YFSETQ come from the germline V gene. The CDR3 is 13 residues long. The CDR3 DNA reads as TGCGCCAGTCGACGGGACACGGATCAGCCCCAGCATTTT. This codes for CASRRDTDQPQHF.

V and J are TRBV30 and TRBJ1-5; the match to TRBD1 covers 7 bases. CDR1 is GTSNPN, CDR2 SVGIG, per germline (reference sequence). V dropped 0 bases and J dropped 6; count of bases not matched to a gene: 5. The CDR3 is made up of 14 amino acids. CDR3 in amino acids: CAWSVGTVTQPQHF. The CDR3 nucleotides are TGTGCCTGGAGTGTAGGGACAGTCACTCAGCCCCAGCATTTT.

V usage is TRBV7-3 and J usage is TRBJ2-1; TRBD1 is a possible D gene (6 bases). CDR3 length equals 14 residues. The germline V gene has CDR1 SGHTA and CDR2 FQGTGA. Trimming left V 3 bases short and J 8 bases short, with 14 bases between. The CDR3 bases are TGTGCCAGCAGCTTGGGACACATCGGGGATGAGCAGTTCTTC. Encoded protein: CASSLGHIGDEQFF. The entire variable domain, with the rest obtained from reference TRBV7-3 and TRBJ2-1, is as follows: GAGVSQTPSNKVTEKGKYVELRCDPISGHTALYWYRQSLGQGPEFLIYFQGTGAADDSGLPNDRFFAVRPEGSVSTLKIQRTERGDSAVYLCASSLGHIGDEQFFGPGTRLTVL.

The chain employs TRBV7-8 and TRBJ2-7; the match to TRBD2 covers 7 bases. CDR3 length: 14 amino acids. With 5 bases clipped from V and 6 bases from J, the junction kept 10 bases outside the gene matches. Looked up from germline, CDR1 is SGHVS and CDR2 is FQNEAQ. In DNA form, the CDR3 reads TGTGCCAGCAGCAATCGACTAGCCCCTTCCGAGCAGTACTTC. Translated: CASSNRLAPSEQYF.

This clone has a handful of counts. The chain carries TRBV5-4 and TRBJ2-2; possibly TRBD1 for D (6 bases). CDR3 length: 14 residues. Germline CDR1 SGHNT, CDR2 YYREEE (reference sequence). Trimming left V 5 bases short and J 1 base short, with 9 bases between. The DNA for the CDR3 is TGTGCCAGCAGAAAGACAGGGAACACCGGGGAGCTGTTTTTT. Translated: CASRKTGNTGELFF.

The sample holds a few counts of this clone. The chain combines TRBV7-3 with TRBJ1-1; no definite D call. V lost 6 bases and J lost 3, with 14 bases in between. Looked up from germline, CDR1 is SGHTA and CDR2 is FQGTGA. The CDR3 runs 14 residues. For the CDR3, the DNA is TGTGCCAGCAGACTAGACCCGAGTGACACTGAAGCTTTCTTT. It yields the protein CASRLDPSDTEAFF. Full variable domain (outside the CDR3, taken from reference TRBV7-3 and TRBJ1-1): GAGVSQTPSNKVTEKGKYVELRCDPISGHTALYWYRQSLGQGPEFLIYFQGTGAADDSGLPNDRFFAVRPEGSVSTLKIQRTERGDSAVYLCASRLDPSDTEAFFGQGTRLTVV.

Points on this clone: One end of the junction does not line up with germline, which may come from a read error. The chain has TRBV7-7 and TRBJ2-1; possibly TRBD1 for D (6 bases). CDR1 and CDR2 (germline): SSHAT, FNYEAQ (reference sequence). CDR3 length: 15 amino acids. The CDR3, as DNA: TGTGCTAGCAGCTTGGACAGTGGCACCAACAATGAGCAGTTCTTC. As protein: CASSLDSGTNNEQFF.

The chain joins TRBV5-4 to TRBJ2-7, with 11 nucleotides matching TRBD2. CDR3 length: 13 amino acids. Losses at the gene ends were 2 bases for V and 10 bases for J; bases not matched to a gene: 5. Germline V CDR1 and CDR2: SGHNT, YYREEE (reference sequence). CDR3 amino acids: CASSLWTSGRQYF. For the CDR3, the DNA is TGTGCCAGCAGCTTATGGACTAGCGGGCGTCAGTACTTC.

The J gene is TRBJ2-1, the V gene TRBV9; possible D gene TRBD1, 7 bases. CDR1 SGDLS and CDR2 YYNGEE come from the germline V gene. V lost 0 bases to trimming and J lost 7 bases, with 14 bases between them. This CDR3 has 15 residues. Here the CDR3 DNA reads TGTGCCAGCAGCGTAGATATGGCAGGGGGGAATGAGCAGTTCTTC. Residues: CASSVDMAGGNEQFF. The full variable domain, in which reference TRBV9 and TRBJ2-1 provide the parts outside the CDR3, is DSGVTQTPKHLITATGQRVTLRCSPRSGDLSVYWYQQSLDQGLQFLIQYYNGEERAKGNILERFSAQQFPDLHSELNLSSLELGDSALYFCASSVDMAGGNEQFFGPGTRLTVL.

The chain has TRBV7-8 and TRBJ1-3; D ambiguous. The germline gives CDR1 SGHVS, CDR2 FQNEAQ. V lost 1 base and J lost 0, with 4 bases in between. The CDR3 is 14 residues long. CDR3 loop: CASSLDSSGNTIYF. The CDR3 nucleotides are TGTGCCAGCAGCTTAGACTCCTCTGGAAACACCATATATTTT.

This chain joins TRBV5-1 and TRBJ2-1; D not certain. This CDR3 has 14 residues. The germline V and J ends were trimmed by 0 bases and 1 base, with 5 bases remaining between them. Germline CDR1 reads SGHRS; CDR2 reads YFSETQ. The CDR3 region is CASSLVQSYNEQFF. The CDR3 DNA reads as TGCGCCAGCAGCTTGGTACAGTCCTACAATGAGCAGTTCTTC.

The chain combines TRBV18 with TRBJ2-5, with D unclear. CDR3 length: 15 residues. V lost 2 bases and J lost 7, with 17 bases in between. Germline V CDR1 and CDR2: KGHSH, LQKENI. The CDR3 DNA follows: TGTGCCAGCTCACCATCGGCAGACTCAAGAGGGACCCAGTACTTC. It is translated as CASSPSADSRGTQYF.

J is TRBJ1-2 and V is TRBV25-1, with 7 bases identical to TRBD1. The V and J ends lost 5 bases and 4 bases, in that order; junction bases with no gene match: 7. Per the germline V gene, CDR1 is MGHDK and CDR2 is SYGVNS. CDR3 length: 14 residues. The CDR3 loop is CASSRPGGSYGYTF. CDR3 DNA sequence: TGTGCCAGCAGTAGGCCAGGGGGATCCTATGGCTACACCTTC.

The chain carries TRBV21-1 and TRBJ2-1; the table's D call, TRBD1, has no DNA check behind it. TRBV21-1 is listed as a pseudogene. CDR3 length: 14 residues. CDR3 sequence reads: CASSTTGLTDEQFF. The CDR3 region has the DNA TGTGCCAGCAGCACTACAGGGTTAACGGATGAGCAGTTCTTC.

The chain couples TRBV28 to TRBJ2-7, with TRBD2 as a possible D gene (5 bases). CDR3 size: 14 residues. The V gene's germline CDR1 is MDHEN and CDR2 SYDVKM. Trimming removed 2 bases from V and 2 bases from J, with 10 bases in between. This chain's CDR3 is CASSLRGLPYEQYF. Here the CDR3 DNA reads TGTGCCAGCAGTTTAAGAGGGCTCCCCTACGAGCAGTACTTC.

This clone appeared once. This chain connects TRBV6-5 to TRBJ1-1; possibly TRBD1 for D (5 bases). The V end was cut by 4 bases, the J end by 4 bases, with 16 bases between. CDR3 size: 15 residues. Germline CDR1 reads MNHEY; CDR2 reads SVGAGI. The CDR3 region has the DNA TGTGCCAGCAGTTCCCCCAGCAGGGTTGCCACTGAAGCTTTCTTT. Translation: CASSSPSRVATEAFF.

V usage is TRBV19 and J usage is TRBJ1-2; 8 bases agree with TRBD1. The J segment lost 8 bases and the V segment lost 4 bases, leaving 9 bases of the junction unmatched. The CDR3 runs to 14 residues. Germline V gene sequence: CDR1 LNHDA, CDR2 SQIVND (reference sequence). The DNA of the CDR3 is TGTGCCAGTAGTACCCCGGGACAGGAGGAGGGCTACACCTTC. It translates to CASSTPGQEEGYTF.

This clone was seen a few times. CDR3 region: CASSGGPLAGNTGELFF. For the CDR3, the DNA is TGTGCCAGCAGCGGGGGGCCACTAGCGGGAAACACCGGGGAGCTGTTTTTT. The V and J genes are TRBV9 and TRBJ2-2; 10 nucleotides line up with TRBD2. The CDR3 is made up of 17 amino acids. CDR1 is SGDLS, CDR2 YYNGEE, per germline. V shed 3 bases, J shed 2 bases, and the junction held 7 bases outside the gene matches.